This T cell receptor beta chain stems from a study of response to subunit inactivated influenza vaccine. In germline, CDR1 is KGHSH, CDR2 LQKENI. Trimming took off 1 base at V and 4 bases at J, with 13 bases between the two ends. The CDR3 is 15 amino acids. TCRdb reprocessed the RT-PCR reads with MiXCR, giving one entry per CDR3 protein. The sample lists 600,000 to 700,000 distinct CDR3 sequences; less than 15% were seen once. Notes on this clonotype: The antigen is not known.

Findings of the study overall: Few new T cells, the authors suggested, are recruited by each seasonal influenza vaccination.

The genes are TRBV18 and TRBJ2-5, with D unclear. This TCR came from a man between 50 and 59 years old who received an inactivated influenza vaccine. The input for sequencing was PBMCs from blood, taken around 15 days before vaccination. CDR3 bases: TGTGCCAGCTCACCACGGGATAACCCGAGAGAGACCCAGTACTTC. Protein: CASSPRDNPRETQYF.